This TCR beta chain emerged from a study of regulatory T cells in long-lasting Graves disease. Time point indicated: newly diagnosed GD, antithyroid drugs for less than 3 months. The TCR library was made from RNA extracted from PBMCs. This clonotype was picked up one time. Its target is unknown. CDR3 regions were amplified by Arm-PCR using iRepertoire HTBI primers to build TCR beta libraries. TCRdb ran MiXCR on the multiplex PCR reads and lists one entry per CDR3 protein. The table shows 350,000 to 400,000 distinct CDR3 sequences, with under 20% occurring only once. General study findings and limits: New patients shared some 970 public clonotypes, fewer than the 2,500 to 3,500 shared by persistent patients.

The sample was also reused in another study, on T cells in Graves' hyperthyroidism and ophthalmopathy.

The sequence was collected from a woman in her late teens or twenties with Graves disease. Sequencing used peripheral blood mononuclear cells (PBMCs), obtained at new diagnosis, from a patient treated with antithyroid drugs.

The CDR3 here is CSVKKNQETQYF. CDR3 coding DNA: TGCAGTGTTAAGAAGAACCAAGAGACCCAGTACTTC. This sequence joins TRBV20-1 and TRBJ2-5, with D unresolved. This CDR3 contains 12 residues. Germline-derived CDR1 and CDR2 are DFQATT and SNEGSKA (reference sequence). Trimming pared 7 bases from V and 0 bases from J, leaving 9 bases between.